The 5 T cell receptor beta chains below come from one sample, sequenced in a study of T-cell memory formation after mild COVID-19. TCRdb analysed the 5' RACE reads with MiXCR anew, one entry per CDR3 protein. Here the sample spans 500,000 to 650,000 distinct CDR3 sequences, less than 25% being singletons. The sequencing sample was made of PBMCs or a T cell subset sorted from them (not recorded which). These receptors originate from an adult woman who had mild COVID-19 (a few samples of this study predate the infection). Cell type and time point are not known.

The V and J genes are TRBV3-1 and TRBJ2-7; 10 nucleotides align to TRBD1. Unmatched junction bases numbered 6, after V lost 1 base and J lost 6 bases. Per germline, CDR1 LGHDT and CDR2 YNNKEL (reference sequence). The CDR3 has 15 residues. CDR3 DNA sequence: TGTGCCAGCAGCCAAGTTTTACGGACAGGGGGCGAGCAGTACTTC. This encodes CASSQVLRTGGEQYF.

This clonotype was detected a few times. V is TRBV19 and J is TRBJ2-3; 11 nucleotides match TRBD1. CDR1 is LNHDA and CDR2 is SQIVND in the germline V gene (reference sequence). V dropped 5 bases and J dropped 4; count of bases not matched to a gene: 5. The CDR3 is 15 residues long. CDR3 sequence: CASSLDRGRADTQYF. CDR3 DNA: TGTGCCAGTAGTCTGGACAGGGGGCGAGCAGATACGCAGTATTTT.

A few counts support this clonotype. This sequence joins TRBV2 and TRBJ2-4; maybe TRBD2 (8 bases). The CDR3 runs 15 residues. V was shortened by 6 bases and J by 7 bases, with 19 bases between the two germline ends. Germline CDR1 SNHLY, CDR2 FYNNEI. CDR3 DNA sequence: TGTGCCAGCAGAGAGGGGGCGGGAGGATATAACATTCAGTACTTC. Translated, it gives CASREGAGGYNIQYF.

This clonotype appeared once. This sequence joins TRBV12-3 or TRBV12-4 and TRBJ1-1, with D unresolved. This CDR3 has 13 residues. Trimming cost V 6 bases and J 1 base, with 9 bases left between them. The CDR3 here is CASSGRWNTEAFF. CDR3 DNA: TGTGCCAGCAGCGGACGGTGGAACACTGAAGCTTTCTTT.

The V and J genes are TRBV5-1 and TRBJ1-2; D may be TRBD1 (5 bases). Trimming removed 5 bases from V and 7 bases from J, with 18 bases in between. The CDR3 loop spans 14 amino acids. CDR1 is SGHRS and CDR2 is YFSETQ in the germline V gene. The CDR3 DNA follows: TGCGCCAGCAGTCCTACAGGAAATTCTGGTGGCTACACCTTC. Its protein product is CASSPTGNSGGYTF.